This record concerns one T cell receptor beta chain sequence. Antigen: not known. Repertoires were generated with immunoSEQ multiplex PCR, while TCRdb's copy carries only in-frame clones and drops some. The sample holds roughly 50,000 clones, 87% seen once. The data belong to a study of OX40 agonist ivuxolimab in advanced cancers. Study background: Cohort: 80% to 85% men, mean age around 60, aged about 23 to 80. Participants could have had prior anti-PD-1, anti-PD-L1 or anti-CTLA-4 therapy, and around 40% had some.

The V gene lost 5 bases and the J gene lost 9 bases, with 11 bases spanning the gap. The V gene's germline CDR1 is SGHVS and CDR2 FNYEAQ. The CDR3 spans 12 residues. Study conclusions and caveats: Some of the nonresponding patients also showed low levels of normalized T-cell clonal expansion. CD4+ and CD8+ blood T cells expanded clonally by week 6 at 0.1 to 3.0 mg/kg.

This receptor was identified in an adult with an advanced solid tumor such as melanoma, head and neck, liver or kidney cancer. The V call is TRBV7-6, the J call TRBJ2-1; D remains unclear. The input for sequencing was CD4+ or CD8+ T cells sorted from blood, taken in a trial of the OX40 agonist ivuxolimab. The CDR3, as DNA: TGTGCCAGCAGCCGACCCGGAGTTGAGCAGTTCTTC. Residues: CASSRPGVEQFF.